These T cell receptor beta chains were read from a single sample in a study of shared clonotypes between healthy human individuals. Measured with immunoSEQ multiplex PCR; TCRdb has only the in-frame clones, and not every one. The sample records roughly 2 million clones, approximately 95% being singletons. The sample was naive CD4+ T cells sorted from blood. Receptors were obtained from a man between 18 and 35 years old in good health. Each CDR3 is given with its conserved first and last residue. A D gene is named only where the DNA matches it firmly. Clone sizes are given selectively: once, few, many, or a class where the clone is expanded.

v_gene	abundance	d_gene	j_gene	CDR3aa	CDR3nt
TRBV7-7	.	.	TRBJ2-5	CASSLLGVQETQYF	TGTGCTAGCAGCTTATTGGGGGTCCAAGAGACCCAGTACTTC
TRBV15	.	.	TRBJ2-1	CATSSYNEQFF	TGTGCCACCAGTAGTTACAATGAGCAGTTCTTC
TRBV6-6	once	.	TRBJ2-7	CASSYTGNAYEQYF	TGTGCCAGCAGTTACACTGGCAACGCCTACGAGCAGTACTTC
TRBV18	once	.	TRBJ1-1	CASSPERYSEAFF	TGTGCCAGCTCACCAGAGAGGTACAGTGAAGCTTTCTTT
TRBV4-1	.	TRBD2	TRBJ2-2	CASSGTSGRLLTGELFF	TGCGCCAGCAGCGGGACTAGCGGGAGGCTCCTCACCGGGGAGCTGTTTTTT
TRBV9	.	TRBD2	TRBJ2-5	CASSFRTSGGDETQYF	TGTGCCAGCAGCTTTAGGACTAGCGGGGGAGATGAGACCCAGTACTTC
TRBV5-4	.	TRBD2	TRBJ2-5	CASQASGSQETQYF	TGTGCCAGTCAGGCTAGCGGGAGTCAAGAGACCCAGTACTTC
TRBV30	.	TRBD2	TRBJ2-3	CAWSTSGTTDTQYF	TGTGCCTGGAGTACCAGCGGGACCACAGATACGCAGTATTTT
TRBV2	.	.	TRBJ2-3	CASSVLMDTQYF	TGTGCCAGCAGTGTCCTCATGGATACGCAGTATTTT
TRBV5-5	.	.	TRBJ1-2	CASSSDPVGGYTF	TGTGCCAGCAGCTCTGACCCCGTTGGGGGCTACACCTTC
TRBV5-4	.	.	TRBJ2-5	CASSLAGFETQYF	TGTGCCAGCAGCTTGGCAGGATTTGAGACCCAGTACTTC
TRBV19	.	.	TRBJ2-7	CASSIDGGRDEQYF	TGTGCCAGTAGTATAGACGGGGGCCGGGACGAGCAGTACTTC
TRBV7-3	.	TRBD1	TRBJ1-5	CASSLRVTGGEGNQPQHF	TGTGCCAGCAGCTTAAGGGTGACAGGGGGCGAAGGTAATCAGCCCCAGCATTTT
TRBV28	.	TRBD1	TRBJ1-4	CASSSDRSQGGKLFF	TGTGCCAGCAGTTCCGACAGGAGCCAGGGGGGAAAACTGTTTTTT
TRBV15	.	.	TRBJ1-2	CATSRDPGPGQGYTF	TGTGCCACCAGCAGAGATCCGGGGCCTGGCCAGGGCTACACCTTC
TRBV10-2	.	.	TRBJ2-3	CASSRWGERTDTQYF	TGCGCCAGCAGTAGGTGGGGGGAGAGGACAGATACGCAGTATTTT
TRBV11-2	.	TRBD1	TRBJ2-3	CASSNYRGRTDTQYF	TGTGCCAGCAGCAACTACAGGGGGCGTACAGATACGCAGTATTTT
TRBV6-5	once	TRBD1	TRBJ2-2	CASSYRGTGGTGELFF	TGTGCCAGCAGTTACCGTGGGACAGGGGGGACCGGGGAGCTGTTTTTT
TRBV7-2	.	.	TRBJ2-7	CASSPPGRNYEQYF	TGTGCCAGCAGCCCGCCGGGGAGGAACTACGAGCAGTACTTC
TRBV19	.	.	TRBJ2-2	CASNTRGTANTGELFF	TGTGCCAGTAACACTAGGGGAACGGCGAACACCGGGGAGCTGTTTTTT
TRBV5-1	.	TRBD1	TRBJ1-6	CASTPTGGIFSPLHF	TGCGCCAGCACCCCCACAGGGGGTATCTTTTCACCCCTCCACTTT
TRBV19	.	.	TRBJ2-2	CASSMVPAGGELFF	TGTGCCAGTAGTATGGTCCCAGCGGGCGGGGAGCTGTTTTTT
TRBV11-2	.	.	TRBJ2-7	CASSLDGVATYEQYF	TGTGCCAGCAGCTTAGATGGGGTAGCTACTTACGAGCAGTACTTC
TRBV9	.	.	TRBJ2-3	CASSVGRAQTDTQYF	TGTGCCAGCAGCGTAGGGCGCGCTCAGACAGATACGCAGTATTTT
TRBV25-1	.	.	TRBJ2-7	CASSGGGFSSYEQYF	TGTGCCAGCAGTGGGGGGGGCTTTTCCTCCTACGAGCAGTACTTC
TRBV9	once	TRBD1	TRBJ2-3	CASSVARQGARTDTQYF	TGTGCCAGCAGCGTAGCTCGGCAGGGGGCGAGGACAGATACGCAGTATTTT
TRBV7-9	.	.	TRBJ2-7	CASSPAAAGEQYF	TGTGCCAGCAGCCCCGCGGCGGCGGGCGAGCAGTACTTC
TRBV6-5	.	TRBD1	TRBJ1-5	CASSLGQGNQPQHF	TGTGCCAGCAGTTTGGGACAGGGGAATCAGCCCCAGCATTTT
TRBV27	.	TRBD2	TRBJ2-3	CASSSAGTRAWTDTQYF	TGTGCCAGCAGTTCTGCCGGGACTAGGGCTTGGACAGATACGCAGTATTTT
TRBV4-2	once	TRBD2	TRBJ2-5	CASSSGLAGEETQYF	TGTGCCAGCAGCTCGGGACTAGCGGGGGAAGAGACCCAGTACTTC
TRBV6-1	.	TRBD1	TRBJ1-5	CASTLDRGNQPQHF	TGTGCCAGCACCTTGGACAGGGGGAATCAGCCCCAGCATTTT
TRBV5-1	.	.	TRBJ2-3	CASSLVRGRFRMLDTDTQYF	TGCGCCAGCAGCTTGGTTAGGGGGAGGTTTCGGATGCTTGATACAGATACGCAGTATTTT
TRBV5-6	.	TRBD1	TRBJ2-5	CASSPGTGGWDETQYF	TGTGCCAGCAGCCCCGGGACAGGGGGATGGGATGAGACCCAGTACTTC
TRBV9	once	.	TRBJ2-5	CASSVEETWYQETQYF	TGTGCCAGCAGCGTAGAAGAGACATGGTACCAAGAGACCCAGTACTTC
TRBV29-1	.	.	TRBJ1-3	CSVEEGAGNTIYF	TGCAGCGTGGAGGAGGGGGCTGGAAACACCATATATTTT
TRBV6-6	once	.	TRBJ2-1	CASSPGTGSFNEQFF	TGTGCCAGCAGTCCCGGGACTGGAAGTTTCAATGAGCAGTTCTTC
TRBV7-8	.	TRBD1	TRBJ1-5	CASSLDFHTGVGGNQPQHF	TGTGCCAGCAGCTTAGATTTTCACACAGGGGTTGGAGGCAATCAGCCCCAGCATTTT
TRBV5-6	.	.	TRBJ2-7	CASSLEGGATYEQYF	TGTGCCAGCAGCTTGGAGGGGGGCGCGACCTACGAGCAGTACTTC
TRBV7-9	.	TRBD1	TRBJ1-1	CASSRRDRVDTEAFF	TGTGCCAGCAGCCGGCGGGACAGGGTAGACACTGAAGCTTTCTTT
TRBV6-5	.	TRBD2	TRBJ2-1	CASRLAGGIDEQFF	TGTGCCAGCAGACTAGCGGGGGGGATCGATGAGCAGTTCTTC
TRBV7-8	.	.	TRBJ1-6	CASSSRRLSSSYNSPLHF	TGTGCCAGCAGCTCCCGCCGGCTGTCGAGCTCCTATAATTCACCCCTCCACTTT
TRBV13	once	.	TRBJ2-7	CASSFAGTLRGEQYF	TGTGCCAGCAGCTTCGCTGGGACTCTAAGGGGCGAGCAGTACTTC
TRBV18	.	.	TRBJ1-3	CASSQKMSLVSGNTIYF	TGTGCCAGCTCGCAAAAGATGAGCCTCGTGTCTGGAAACACCATATATTTT
TRBV2	.	.	TRBJ2-7	CASSEAGLQQYF	TGTGCCAGCAGTGAAGCGGGGCTACAGCAGTACTTC
TRBV10-3	.	TRBD2	TRBJ2-1	CGASRTSIDEQFF	TGTGGCGCATCAAGGACTAGCATTGATGAGCAGTTCTTC
TRBV29-1	.	.	TRBJ2-3	CSVTAWTDTQYF	TGCAGCGTTACTGCGTGGACAGATACGCAGTATTTT
TRBV7-9	.	TRBD1	TRBJ2-3	CASSSRTGGLDTQYF	TGTGCCAGCAGCTCTCGGACAGGGGGTTTGGATACGCAGTATTTT
TRBV18	.	.	TRBJ2-7	CASSPPPGFGVEQYF	TGTGCCAGCTCACCACCGCCTGGGTTCGGGGTCGAGCAGTACTTC
TRBV6-1	.	.	TRBJ1-3	CASSGQAKPPGNTIYF	TGTGCCAGCAGTGGACAGGCGAAACCACCGGGGAACACCATATATTTT
TRBV6-5	.	TRBD2	TRBJ2-3	CATYQGTSGGAQYF	TGTGCCACCTATCAAGGGACTAGCGGGGGGGCCCAGTATTTT
TRBV11-2	.	TRBD2	TRBJ2-7	CASSLEVSGSAYEQYF	TGTGCCAGCAGCTTAGAGGTTAGCGGGAGTGCCTACGAGCAGTACTTC
TRBV27	.	.	TRBJ1-6	CASSSRPYREANSPLHF	TGTGCCAGCAGTTCCCGCCCCTACAGGGAGGCGAATTCACCCCTCCACTTT
TRBV18	.	TRBD1	TRBJ1-6	CASSGGTERSSPLHF	TGTGCCAGCTCAGGGGGGACAGAAAGAAGTTCACCCCTCCACTTT
TRBV30	.	TRBD1	TRBJ2-7	CALLGQGAGYEQYF	TGTGCCCTTCTCGGACAGGGGGCAGGGTACGAGCAGTACTTC
TRBV4-1	.	.	TRBJ1-1	CASSQDFVFRRSEAFF	TGCGCCAGCAGCCAAGATTTTGTCTTTCGGCGATCTGAAGCTTTCTTT
TRBV6-6	.	.	TRBJ2-1	CASRLQGNVNEQFF	TGTGCCAGCAGGCTACAGGGAAATGTGAATGAGCAGTTCTTC
TRBV6-1	.	.	TRBJ1-1	CASSPRQGRAFF	TGTGCCAGCAGTCCCCGGCAGGGTCGGGCTTTCTTT
TRBV11-2	.	.	TRBJ1-2	CASSLATVYGYTF	TGTGCCAGCAGCTTAGCGACAGTCTATGGCTACACCTTC
TRBV28	.	TRBD1	TRBJ1-2	CASSLGTVRGYTF	TGTGCCAGCAGTTTAGGGACAGTTAGGGGCTACACCTTC